This T cell receptor (beta chain) was sequenced during a study of T-cell reconstitution after alpha-beta-depleted transplantation in children. This CDR3 spans 14 amino acids. Per the germline V gene, CDR1 is SGHKS and CDR2 is YYEKEE (reference sequence). V lost 0 bases and J 0 bases, leaving 6 bases between the germline ends. Unique molecular identifiers featured in how the TCRbeta library was prepared. TCRdb used MiXCR to reprocess the PCR reads, holding one entry per CDR3 protein. This sample has around 400,000 distinct CDR3 sequences; 11% occur once, and the top ten carry 4.5% to 7%. The sequence was obtained from a human donor who donated a stem cell graft to a child with acute myeloid leukemia. Sequenced material: PBMCs from the stem cell graft donor, taken from the stem cell graft. The chain has TRBV5-5 and TRBJ2-5; D unclear. This CDR3 is CASSLGIDQETQYF. For the CDR3, the DNA is TGTGCCAGCAGCTTGGGGATAGACCAAGAGACCCAGTACTTC.